This is a list of T cell receptor beta chains from one sample in a study of T cells in localized non-small cell lung cancer. Clones were sequenced by immunoSEQ multiplex PCR, and TCRdb holds only the in-frame ones, with some missing. The table records some 2,600 clones, around 27% of them present only once. This specimen was lung tumor tissue, taken before any cancer treatment. The receptors come from a female donor of 60 years or more with stage III lung adenocarcinoma. Each CDR3 is given with its conserved first and last residue. A D gene is named only where the DNA matches it firmly. Not every row has a clone size; where given, it reads once, few, many or a size class.

TRBV11-3,-,few,TRBJ2-5,TGTGCCAGCAGCTTATTTACACGGGGCCAAGAGACCCAGTACTTC,CASSLFTRGQETQYF
TRBV27,-,-,TRBJ1-5,TGTGCCAGCAGTTTCGGGGAGGATCAGCCCCAGCATTTT,CASSFGEDQPQHF
TRBV11-3,-,-,TRBJ2-4,TGTGCCAGCAGCATGCAGGGAGGGGGTTTTATAAACATTCAGTACTTC,CASSMQGGGFINIQYF
TRBV11-3,TRBD1,medium-sized,TRBJ1-1,TGTGCCAGCAGCTTCCAATCAGGGGGCGCAGGAGCTTTCTTT,CASSFQSGGAGAFF
TRBV9,-,few,TRBJ2-7,TGTGCCAGCAGCGATGAATCCTCAGCGGAGCAGTACTTC,CASSDESSAEQYF
TRBV25-1,-,-,TRBJ2-3,TGTGCCAGCAGTGGCCGACAGAGTACGCAGTATTTT,CASSGRQSTQYF
TRBV11-3,-,-,TRBJ1-3,TGTGCCAGCAGCTTGCGGGGACCCTCTGGAAACACCATATATTTT,CASSLRGPSGNTIYF
TRBV19,-,-,TRBJ1-1,TGTGCCAGTCGCTCAGGGGTAGGTCTTCACACTGAAGCTTTCTTT,CASRSGVGLHTEAFF
TRBV29-1,TRBD1,-,TRBJ1-1,TGCAGCGTTTTTACAGGGGTGAACACTGAAGCTTTCTTT,CSVFTGVNTEAFF
TRBV6-8,-,-,TRBJ1-1,TGTGCCAGCAGTTCCATTTACACTGAAGCTTTCTTT,CASSSIYTEAFF
TRBV6-8,TRBD1,few,TRBJ1-2,TGTGCCAGCAGACCAGGACAGGCCAGCTATGGCTACACCTTC,CASRPGQASYGYTF
TRBV19,TRBD1,few,TRBJ2-7,TGTGCCAGTAGTAGGGGACAGGGCTACGAGCAGTACTTC,CASSRGQGYEQYF
TRBV6-8,-,-,TRBJ2-7,TGTGCCAGCAGTTACTCCGGGGGGCGAGGATCCGAGCAGTACTTC,CASSYSGGRGSEQYF
TRBV9,-,few,TRBJ2-5,TGTGCCAGCAGCGGCCATCTAGCGCAAGGTCCCCAAGAGACCCAGTACTTC,CASSGHLAQGPQETQYF
TRBV6-8,-,few,TRBJ1-5,TGTGCCACCAGTACCCTTTCTAGCAATCAGCCCCAGCATTTT,CATSTLSSNQPQHF
TRBV28,-,-,TRBJ2-5,TGTGCCAGCAGTTTGGTCGGCAGGCAAGAGACCCAGTACTTC,CASSLVGRQETQYF
TRBV11-3,-,few,TRBJ1-5,TGTGCCAGCAGCTTGGGACACTTAAGCAATCAGCCCCAGCATTTT,CASSLGHLSNQPQHF
TRBV28,TRBD1,once,TRBJ2-7,TGTGCCAGCAGAGCGACAGGGCTGAGGGAGCAGTACTTC,CASRATGLREQYF
TRBV6-8,-,-,TRBJ1-1,TGTGCCAGCAGTTACTCGCGGGGCATGAACACTGAAGCTTTCTTT,CASSYSRGMNTEAFF
TRBV9,-,-,TRBJ2-7,TGTGCCAGCAGCGGGGGCCCTATTTCCTACGAGCAGTACTTC,CASSGGPISYEQYF
TRBV11-3,-,medium-sized,TRBJ2-5,TGTGCCAGCAGCTTGGAGACAGCGATCCGGGCCCAGTACTTC,CASSLETAIRAQYF
TRBV6-8,-,few,TRBJ2-7,TGTGCCAGCAGTTACTTCGGTCGGGACAACGAGCAGTACTTC,CASSYFGRDNEQYF
TRBV14,-,-,TRBJ1-3,TGTGCCAGCAGCCACCTACGCGGGGCGTGGGGAAACACCATATATTTT,CASSHLRGAWGNTIYF
TRBV11-3,-,medium-sized,TRBJ2-3,TGTGCCAGCAGCTTAGTCTGGGGAGCAGATACGCAGTATTTT,CASSLVWGADTQYF
TRBV19,-,few,TRBJ1-1,TGTGCCAGTATGCGACCGGGGAACACTGAAGCTTTCTTT,CASMRPGNTEAFF
TRBV6-8,TRBD1,medium-sized,TRBJ2-1,TGTGCCAGCAGACAGGGGGGCTTCAATGAGCAGTTCTTC,CASRQGGFNEQFF
TRBV28,TRBD2,few,TRBJ2-7,TGTGCCAGCAGTCTATCAGGACTAGCGGGAGGGCCAGAAGACGAGCAGTACTTC,CASSLSGLAGGPEDEQYF
TRBV11-3,-,few,TRBJ2-1,TGTGCCAGCAGCTTGAGAGGAGGGAACTACAATGAGCAGTTCTTC,CASSLRGGNYNEQFF
TRBV2,TRBD1,medium-sized,TRBJ2-5,TGTGCCAGCATGAGAAACAGGGGGGAGACCCAGTACTTC,CASMRNRGETQYF
TRBV6-8,-,-,TRBJ1-5,TGTGCCAGCATCAGCTCAGGAAATCAGCCCCAGCATTTT,CASISSGNQPQHF
TRBV1,-,-,TRBJ1-2,TGCGCCAGCAGCTATACACAGGGTTCGGGCGGCTACACCTTC,CASSYTQGSGGYTF
TRBV9,TRBD2,large,TRBJ2-7,TGTGCCAGCGGACTAGCGGGAGTGGTCTACGAGCAGTACTTC,CASGLAGVVYEQYF
TRBV11-3,TRBD1,few,TRBJ1-4,TGTGCCAGCAGCTTTTCGGGCGGACAGGGTTTTGAAAAACTGTTTTTT,CASSFSGGQGFEKLFF
TRBV5-1,-,-,TRBJ2-2,TGCGCCAGCAGCTTGTACCTAAACACCGGGGAGCTGTTTTTT,CASSLYLNTGELFF
TRBV28,-,few,TRBJ1-5,TGTGCCAGCAGTTCACAGGGTAATCAGCCCCAGCATTTT,CASSSQGNQPQHF
TRBV18,-,-,TRBJ2-2,TGTGCCAGCTCACCACCCGGATCTAGGGCCGGGGAGCTGTTTTTT,CASSPPGSRAGELFF
TRBV6-8,TRBD2,-,TRBJ2-1,TGTGCCAGCAGTTCTGGACTAGCTTACTACAATGAGCAGTTCTTC,CASSSGLAYYNEQFF
TRBV25-1,TRBD1,-,TRBJ2-3,TGTGCCAGCAGTCCCAGGGGGACAGATACGCAGTATTTT,CASSPRGTDTQYF
TRBV4-1,-,-,TRBJ2-7,TGCGCCAGCAGCCAAGATTACGGGGGGCGGAACGAGCAGTACTTC,CASSQDYGGRNEQYF
TRBV29-1,-,-,TRBJ1-1,TGCAGCGCTGCCGGGACGTACCAGGGTGCTTTCTTT,CSAAGTYQGAFF
TRBV19,TRBD2,few,TRBJ2-1,TGTGCCAGTAGTGCGCGGGAGGGCCGAGTTAATGAGCAGTTCTTC,CASSAREGRVNEQFF
TRBV14,TRBD1,-,TRBJ1-2,TGTGCCAGCAGCCAAGGTGTCAGGGGGTGGTATGGCTACACCTTC,CASSQGVRGWYGYTF
TRBV28,-,-,TRBJ1-5,TGTGCCAGCAGTTTATCGAGGGGAAGGGGCAATCAGCCCCAGCATTTT,CASSLSRGRGNQPQHF
TRBV14,TRBD2,-,TRBJ2-1,TGTGCCAGCAGCCATCGACTAGCGGGAGGTATTTTCAATGAGCAGTTCTTC,CASSHRLAGGIFNEQFF
TRBV5-1,-,-,TRBJ1-2,TGCGCCAGCAGCCGAACACAGGGCAACTATGGCTACACCTTC,CASSRTQGNYGYTF
TRBV11-3,-,-,TRBJ2-3,TGTGCCAGCAGCCCGTGGCCGGGGACAGATACGCAGTATTTT,CASSPWPGTDTQYF
TRBV19,TRBD1,-,TRBJ1-2,TGTGCCAGTAGACACGGCGGGACAGGGGGCAATAGTGCCTATGGCTACACCTTC,CASRHGGTGGNSAYGYTF
TRBV11-3,-,few,TRBJ2-1,TGTGCCAGCAGCTTAATTGGGAGCGACCACAATGAGCAGTTCTTC,CASSLIGSDHNEQFF
TRBV11-3,-,medium-sized,TRBJ2-3,TGTGCCAGCAGCCCCTCTTGGGCTTCCACAGATACGCAGTATTTT,CASSPSWASTDTQYF
TRBV11-3,-,-,TRBJ2-7,TGTGCCAGCAGCTTAGTTTATGGGACCTCGCAGTTGCACTTC,CASSLVYGTSQLHF
TRBV1,-,-,TRBJ2-7,TGCGCCAGCAGCCAAGATCCCACGGGAGCGGGAGCCTACGAGCAGTACTTC,CASSQDPTGAGAYEQYF
TRBV6-8,-,-,TRBJ1-5,TGTGCCAGCAGTTACAGGGCAGGCAATCAGCCCCAGCATTTT,CASSYRAGNQPQHF
TRBV6-8,-,few,TRBJ1-2,TGTGCCAGCACTGACTGGGGACTGGGAGGCTACACCTTC,CASTDWGLGGYTF
TRBV9,TRBD2,-,TRBJ2-7,TGTGCCAGCAGTGTACGTTATGGGGACTATCAACCCAAGCAGTACTTC,CASSVRYGDYQPKQYF
TRBV11-3,TRBD2,-,TRBJ2-3,TGTGCCAGCAGCTTTATGGGGACTAGCGGGAGGGCTAGCACAGATACGCAGTATTTT,CASSFMGTSGRASTDTQYF
TRBV12-5,TRBD2,-,TRBJ2-1,TGTGCTAGTGGTTTTAGGGCTAGCGGGACTGGTGGGGGGCAGTTCTTC,CASGFRASGTGGGQFF
TRBV30,-,few,TRBJ2-7,TGTGCCTTCGCACGACGGAGGAACGAGCAGTACTTC,CAFARRRNEQYF
TRBV18,-,-,TRBJ1-2,TGTGCCAGCTCACCAAAGGGCCCCCCAGCTAACTATGGCTACACCTTC,CASSPKGPPANYGYTF
TRBV5-1,TRBD2,-,TRBJ2-3,TGCGCCAGCAGCTCTGGACTAGCGGGAGTGAGCACAGATACGCAGTATTTT,CASSSGLAGVSTDTQYF
TRBV5-1,TRBD2,few,TRBJ2-1,TGCGCCAGCAGCTTGGCCCTCGGTAGCGGGAGCGGCAATGAGCAGTTCTTC,CASSLALGSGSGNEQFF